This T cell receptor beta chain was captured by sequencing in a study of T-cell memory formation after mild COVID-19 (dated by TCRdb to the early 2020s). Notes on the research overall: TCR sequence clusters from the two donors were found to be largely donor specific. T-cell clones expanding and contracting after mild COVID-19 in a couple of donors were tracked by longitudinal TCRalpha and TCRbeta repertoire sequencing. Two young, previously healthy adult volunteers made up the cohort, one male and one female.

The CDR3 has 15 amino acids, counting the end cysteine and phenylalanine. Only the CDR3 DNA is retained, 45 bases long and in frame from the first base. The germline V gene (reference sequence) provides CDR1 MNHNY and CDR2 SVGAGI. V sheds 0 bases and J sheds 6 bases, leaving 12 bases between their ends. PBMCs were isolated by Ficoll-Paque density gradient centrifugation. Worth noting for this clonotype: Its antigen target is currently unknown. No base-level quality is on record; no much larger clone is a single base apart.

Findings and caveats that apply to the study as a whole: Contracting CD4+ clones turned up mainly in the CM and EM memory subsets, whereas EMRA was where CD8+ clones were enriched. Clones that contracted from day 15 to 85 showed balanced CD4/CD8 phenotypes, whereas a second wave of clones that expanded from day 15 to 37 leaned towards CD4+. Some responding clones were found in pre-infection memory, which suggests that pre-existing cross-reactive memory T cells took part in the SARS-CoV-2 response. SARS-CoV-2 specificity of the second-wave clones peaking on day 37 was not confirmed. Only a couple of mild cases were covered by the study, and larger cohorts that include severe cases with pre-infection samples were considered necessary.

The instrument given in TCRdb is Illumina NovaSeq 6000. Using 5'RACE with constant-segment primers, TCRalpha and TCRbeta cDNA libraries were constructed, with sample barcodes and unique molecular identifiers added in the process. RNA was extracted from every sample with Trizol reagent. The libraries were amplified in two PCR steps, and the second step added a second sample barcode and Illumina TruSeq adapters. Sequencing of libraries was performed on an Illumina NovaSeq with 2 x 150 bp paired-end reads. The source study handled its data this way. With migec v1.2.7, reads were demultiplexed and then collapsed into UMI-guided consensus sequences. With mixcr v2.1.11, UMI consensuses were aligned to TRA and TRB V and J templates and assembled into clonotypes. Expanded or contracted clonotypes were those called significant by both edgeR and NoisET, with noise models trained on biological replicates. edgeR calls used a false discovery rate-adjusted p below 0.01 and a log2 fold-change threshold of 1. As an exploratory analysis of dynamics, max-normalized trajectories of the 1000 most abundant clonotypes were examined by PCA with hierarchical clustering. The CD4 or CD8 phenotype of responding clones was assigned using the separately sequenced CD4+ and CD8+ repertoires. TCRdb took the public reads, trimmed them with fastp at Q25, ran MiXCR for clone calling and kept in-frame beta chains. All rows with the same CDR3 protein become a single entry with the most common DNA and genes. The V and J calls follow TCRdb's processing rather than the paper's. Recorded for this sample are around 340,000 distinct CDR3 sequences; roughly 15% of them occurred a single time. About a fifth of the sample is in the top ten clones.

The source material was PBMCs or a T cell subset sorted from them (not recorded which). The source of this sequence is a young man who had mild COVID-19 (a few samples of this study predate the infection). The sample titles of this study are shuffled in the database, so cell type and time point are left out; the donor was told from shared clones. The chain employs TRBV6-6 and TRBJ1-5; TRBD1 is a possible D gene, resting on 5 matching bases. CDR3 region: CASSYSGESGQPQHF. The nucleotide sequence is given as TGTGCCAGCAGTTACTCGGGGGAGAGCGGTCAGCCCCAGCATTTT.